This T cell receptor beta chain stems from a study of shared T cell receptors in the human thymus. Produced via immunoSEQ multiplex PCR; TCRdb's table is partial and in-frame only. The table records some 760,000 clones, approximately 85% of them present only once. This clone is a singleton in its sample. The CDR3 extends over 16 amino acids. In germline, CDR1 is MGHDK, CDR2 SYGVNS. J gave up 0 bases and V 5 bases, and 9 bases lay outside the gene matches. This sample was shared with a second study, whose subject was human thymus T cells. As reported in that work: Finnish infants who were healthy and having corrective surgery for congenital heart defects made up the donors. Corrective cardiac operations yielded the resected thymus tissue. Seemingly biased V and J gene usage marked thymic and blood repertoires. Related work showed strongly overlapping thymic repertoires across unrelated individuals.

Sequenced material: thymocytes. The clonotype comes from a girl under three years old with a congenital heart defect. This sequence joins TRBV25-1 and TRBJ1-1; 7 bases agree with TRBD1. CDR3 sequence reads: CASSQIEGQVNTEAFF. The DNA of the CDR3 is TGTGCCAGCAGTCAGATCGAAGGACAGGTGAACACTGAAGCTTTCTTT.